The entry below gives a single T cell receptor (beta chain) sequence along with its context. Its antigen is not identified. The sample originates from a study of immune evolution from preneoplasia to lung adenocarcinoma. Across the study: HLA loss of heterozygosity: 5.5% to 8.5% AIS, 15% MIA, about 31% ADC, none AAH. Study findings and constraints: From normal lung to invasive adenocarcinoma, top clone frequencies appeared to decrease.

Clones were read by immunoSEQ multiplex PCR, and TCRdb kept only the in-frame ones, dropping some. This sample has fewer than 11,000 clones, with 78% found just once. The CDR3 consists of 16 residues. Germline assignment: CDR1 SGHNT and CDR2 YYREEE (reference sequence). The V gene end was trimmed by 4 bases and the J gene end by 1 base; junction bases not matched to a gene: 6. Patients had resection in Japan or China between 2014 and 2017. V usage is TRBV5-4 and J usage is TRBJ2-5, with 11 bases matching TRBD2. This TCR came from a person aged 65 to 79 with lung adenocarcinoma. Material: FFPE minimally invasive lung adenocarcinoma tissue. CDR3 in amino acids: CASSVTSGRFQETQYF. CDR3 nucleotides: TGTGCCAGCAGCGTCACTAGCGGGAGATTCCAAGAGACCCAGTACTTC.